Each of the 23 T cell receptor beta chains below was sequenced from the same sample in a study of regulatory T cells in long-lasting Graves disease. Time point indicated: newly diagnosed GD, antithyroid drugs for less than 3 months. PBMC RNA was the source of the TCR library. Arm-PCR of CDR3 regions and iRepertoire HTBI primers were used to build TCR beta libraries. TCRdb reprocessed the multiplex PCR reads with MiXCR, giving one entry per CDR3 protein. This sample carries about 560,000 distinct CDR3 sequences, about 16% of them seen once, and the ten largest clones take about 12%. This sample was shared with a second study, whose subject was T cells in Graves' hyperthyroidism and ophthalmopathy.

Sequences were derived from peripheral blood mononuclear cells (PBMCs), sampled at new diagnosis, from a patient treated with antithyroid drugs. These receptors came from a young man with Graves disease.

About this clonotype itself: With a much larger clone just one base away, this may be a read error. This chain connects TRBV10-3 to TRBJ2-7; 7 bases match TRBD1. There are 14 residues in the CDR3. In germline, CDR1 is ENHRY, CDR2 SYGVKD. Written as DNA, the CDR3 is TGTACCATCAGTGGGGACAGTGATGCCTACGAGCAGTACTTC. Protein: CTISGDSDAYEQYF.

This clonotype was seen at least ten times. This rearrangement joins TRBV2 to TRBJ1-6, with 8 bases lining up with TRBD1. Germline CDR1 reads SNHLY; CDR2 reads FYNNEI. V lost 7 bases, J lost 3 bases, and 8 bases stayed unmatched. The CDR3 has 16 residues. CDR3 bases: TGTGCCAGCAAAGTGGACAGGGATCACTATAATTCACCCCTCCACTTT. Translating it yields CASKVDRDHYNSPLHF.

This clonotype showed up many times. This sequence joins TRBV3-1 and TRBJ1-1; D may be TRBD1 (5 bases). CDR3 size: 16 residues. Trimming removed 3 bases at V and 0 bases at J, with 14 bases between. Germline V gene data show CDR1 as LGHDT and CDR2 as YNNKEL (reference sequence). The CDR3 DNA reads TGTGCCAGCAGCCAGGCGAGCGGGACGGTGAACACTGAAGCTTTCTTT. Protein: CASSQASGTVNTEAFF.

This clonotype showed up many times. J is TRBJ1-2 and V is TRBV27; 7 bases fit TRBD1. Germline lookup yields CDR1 MNHEY and CDR2 SMNVEV (reference sequence). J was trimmed by 3 bases and V by 5 bases; bases with no gene match: 15. CDR3 length: 17 amino acids. CDR3 loop: CASSTLLDRVEDYGYTF. The DNA of the CDR3 is TGTGCCAGCAGTACCCTCCTCGACAGGGTCGAGGACTATGGCTACACCTTC.

Comments on this clonotype: Sequence at one end of the junction differs from germline and may be a read error. The chain links TRBV7-9 to TRBJ1-1; D is perhaps TRBD1 (5 bases). The germline V gene encodes CDR1 SEHNR and CDR2 FQNEAQ (reference sequence). The CDR3 contains 14 residues. Written as DNA, the CDR3 is TGTGCCAGCAGCTTGGATGGGACGAACGCTGAAGCTTTCTTT. It specifies CASSLDGTNAEAFF.

This chain links TRBV18 with TRBJ1-4; TRBD1 might be the D (6 bases). The CDR3 has 14 residues. Looked up from germline, CDR1 is KGHSH and CDR2 is LQKENI. Trimming cost V 3 bases and J 7 bases, with 12 bases left between them. The CDR3, as DNA: TGTGCCAGCTCACCTCCGGGGGCAGGTGAAAAACTGTTTTTT. This gives the protein CASSPPGAGEKLFF.

V is TRBV11-2 and J is TRBJ2-1; 15 bases are shared with TRBD2. Looked up from germline, CDR1 is SGHAT and CDR2 is FQNNGV. The CDR3 contains 17 residues. With 5 bases clipped from V and 5 bases from J, the junction kept 7 bases outside the gene matches. The chain's CDR3 is CASSPGTSGRFDNEQFF. CDR3 in DNA: TGTGCCAGCAGCCCCGGGACTAGCGGGAGGTTTGACAATGAGCAGTTCTTC.

Of note for this clonotype: An end of the junction does not agree with germline; a read error may underlie this. The genes are TRBV7-3 and TRBJ2-3; D may be TRBD1 (5 bases). CDR1 and CDR2 (germline): SGHTA, FQGTGA. The CDR3 runs 14 residues. In nucleotides, the CDR3 is TGTGCCAGCAGCTTTGGCAGCCTCACAGGTACGCAGTATTTT. It specifies CASSFGSLTGTQYF.

This clonotype was counted only a few times. The rearrangement joins TRBV5-1 to TRBJ2-1, with 7 bases that match TRBD1. Germline trimming cut 2 bases from V and 6 bases from J; bases unmatched to any gene: 5. The CDR3 totals 14 residues. Germline assignment: CDR1 SGHRS and CDR2 YFSETQ. This CDR3 is CASSLGSGGNEQFF. The CDR3, as DNA: TGCGCCAGCAGCTTAGGTTCAGGGGGCAATGAGCAGTTCTTC.

J is TRBJ2-1 and V is TRBV3-1, with a tentative D call TRBD2 (6 bases). The assigned J gene may be wrong: the sequence end matches TRBJ2-7 better. Germline CDR1 reads LGHDT; CDR2 reads YNNKEL (reference sequence). CDR3 length: 15 amino acids. CDR3 coding DNA: TGTGCCAGCAGCACTTCCCCCGCCGGGGGCTACGAGCAGTACTTC. This sequence encodes CASSTSPAGGYEQYF.

This clonotype was picked up one time. The chain couples TRBV5-1 to TRBJ1-1; D not resolved. Germline V CDR1 and CDR2: SGHRS, YFSETQ. This CDR3 region has 14 residues. The V gene lost 0 bases and the J gene lost 5 bases, with 11 bases spanning the gap. CDR3 sequence reads: CASSLVERGTEAFF. CDR3 coding DNA: TGCGCCAGCAGCTTGGTCGAGAGAGGGACTGAAGCTTTCTTT. Using reference TRBV5-1 and TRBJ1-1 for the parts outside the CDR3, the full variable domain is KAGVTQTPRYLIKTRGQQVTLSCSPISGHRSVSWYQQTPGQGLQFLFEYFSETQRNKGNFPGRFSGRQFSNSRSEMNVSTLELGDSALYLCASSLVERGTEAFFGQGTRLTVV.

This clonotype showed up just a few times. The V gene is TRBV7-2, the J gene TRBJ2-5; 7 bases align to TRBD1. This CDR3 has 14 amino acids. Losses at the gene ends were 10 bases for V and 5 bases for J; bases not matched to a gene: 13. Looked up from germline, CDR1 is SGHTA and CDR2 is FQGNSA. In DNA form, the CDR3 reads TGTGCCATCGAACCCCGACAGGGCATCGAGACCCAGTACTTC. Amino acid sequence: CAIEPRQGIETQYF.

About this clonotype itself: Relative to the germline gene, one junction end is altered; a read error may explain this. The chain couples TRBV3-1 to TRBJ2-1; 11 positions match TRBD2. The CDR3 consists of 16 residues. In germline, CDR1 is LGHDT, CDR2 YNNKEL (reference sequence). For the CDR3, the DNA is TGTGCCAGCAGCGAAGAACTAGCGGGAGAAAACAATGAGCAGTTCTTC. It translates to CASSEELAGENNEQFF.

This clonotype was counted a few times. The V and J genes are TRBV7-2 and TRBJ1-1; D unresolved. The CDR3 extends over 14 amino acids. V lost 0 bases to trimming and J lost 1 base, with 6 bases between them. CDR1 and CDR2 (germline): SGHTA, FQGNSA. CDR3 sequence reads: CASSLAQSNTEAFF. CDR3 bases: TGTGCCAGCAGCTTAGCTCAGTCGAACACTGAAGCTTTCTTT. Variable domain in full (rest from reference TRBV7-2 and TRBJ1-1): GAGVSQSPSNKVTEKGKDVELRCDPISGHTALYWYRQSLGQGLEFLIYFQGNSAPDKSGLPSDRFSAERTGGSVSTLTIQRTQQEDSAVYLCASSLAQSNTEAFFGQGTRLTVV.

The chain carries TRBV9 and TRBJ1-2; tentative D call: TRBD1 (5 bases). The germline V gene encodes CDR1 SGDLS and CDR2 YYNGEE. The CDR3 length is 14 residues. V dropped 3 bases and J dropped 2 bases, with 11 bases sitting between them. The CDR3 spells CASSEAGRNYGYTF. CDR3 coding DNA: TGTGCCAGCAGCGAGGCAGGGAGGAACTATGGCTACACCTTC. The full variable domain, with the rest looked up from reference TRBV9 and TRBJ1-2, is DSGVTQTPKHLITATGQRVTLRCSPRSGDLSVYWYQQSLDQGLQFLIQYYNGEERAKGNILERFSAQQFPDLHSELNLSSLELGDSALYFCASSEAGRNYGYTFGSGTRLTVV.

This clonotype was detected many times. The V call is TRBV14, the J call TRBJ2-5, with D tentatively TRBD1 (5 bases). From germline, CDR1 is SGHDN and CDR2 FVKESK. Trimming took off 4 bases at V and 4 bases at J, with 13 bases between the two ends. There are 14 residues in the CDR3. The CDR3 reads CASSLTKGAETQYF. Written as DNA, the CDR3 is TGTGCCAGCAGCCTGACGAAAGGGGCAGAGACCCAGTACTTC.

This clonotype has a count of ten or more. The genes are TRBV7-8 and TRBJ2-7; D may match TRBD1 or TRBD2 (5 bases each). V gave up 3 bases and J gave up 4 bases, with 13 bases separating them. The CDR3 has 14 residues. Looked up from germline, CDR1 is SGHVS and CDR2 is FQNEAQ. The CDR3 sequence is CASSFRGRLYEQYF. The DNA of the CDR3 is TGTGCCAGCAGCTTCCGGGGCCGGCTTTACGAGCAGTACTTC.

This clonotype has a handful of counts. The V gene is TRBV7-9, the J gene TRBJ2-6; 8 nucleotides align to TRBD1. In germline, CDR1 is SEHNR, CDR2 FQNEAQ (reference sequence). Unmatched junction bases numbered 5, after V lost 7 bases and J lost 0 bases. This CDR3 has 16 residues. The CDR3, as DNA: TGTGCCAGCAACCCAGGGGGCCGCTCTGGGGCCAACGTCCTGACTTTC. Protein product: CASNPGGRSGANVLTF.

The chain joins TRBV7-2 to TRBJ1-5; 9 nucleotides line up with TRBD1. Unmatched junction bases numbered 7, after V lost 4 bases and J lost 6 bases. CDR3 size: 15 residues. Germline CDR1 reads SGHTA; CDR2 reads FQGNSA. CDR3 region: CASSSPRDRVQPQHF. DNA of the CDR3: TGTGCCAGCAGCTCTCCCCGGGACAGGGTTCAGCCCCAGCATTTT. Filled out from reference TRBV7-2 and TRBJ1-5, the complete variable domain reads GAGVSQSPSNKVTEKGKDVELRCDPISGHTALYWYRQSLGQGLEFLIYFQGNSAPDKSGLPSDRFSAERTGGSVSTLTIQRTQQEDSAVYLCASSSPRDRVQPQHFGDGTRLSIL.

V and J are TRBV5-4 and TRBJ2-1; weak D call: TRBD2 (6 bases). The V end lost 3 bases, the J end lost 5 bases, and 15 bases lay between the germline ends. CDR3 size: 15 residues. The V gene's germline CDR1 is SGHNT and CDR2 YYREEE (reference sequence). The CDR3 here is CASSSKPGADNEQFF. CDR3 in DNA: TGTGCCAGCAGCTCCAAACCGGGAGCTGACAATGAGCAGTTCTTC.

The table lists this clonotype with many counts. The chain joins TRBV7-2 to TRBJ2-1, with 7 bases identical to TRBD2. This CDR3 comprises 15 residues. Germline V gene data show CDR1 as SGHTA and CDR2 as FQGNSA. V was pared by 5 bases and J by 9 bases, with 13 bases of the junction left unmatched. In DNA, the CDR3 is TGTGCCAGCAGCGCCCGCTTGGACGGCGGGGGTGAGCAGTTCTTC. This translates into CASSARLDGGGEQFF.

With regard to this clonotype: Possible read error: a much larger clone is one base away. The rearrangement uses TRBV20-1 and TRBJ2-5, with 14 bases lining up with TRBD2. Germline-derived CDR1 and CDR2 are DFQATT and SNEGSKA (reference sequence). CDR3 length equals 17 residues. The CDR3 is CSASGGTSGSTAEAQYF. In nucleotides, the CDR3 is TGCAGTGCTAGTGGTGGGACTAGCGGGAGCACGGCAGAGGCCCAGTACTTC.

The rearrangement links TRBV5-1 to TRBJ1-3, with 8 nucleotides matching TRBD1. The ends lost 4 bases at V and 1 base at J; junction bases unmatched: 4. The CDR3 has 15 amino acids. The germline V gene has CDR1 SGHRS and CDR2 YFSETQ. The CDR3 sequence: CASSPWTGSGNTIYF. The CDR3 DNA is TGCGCCAGCAGCCCATGGACAGGGTCTGGAAACACCATATATTTT. The variable domain in full, with the rest retrieved from reference TRBV5-1 and TRBJ1-3, is KAGVTQTPRYLIKTRGQQVTLSCSPISGHRSVSWYQQTPGQGLQFLFEYFSETQRNKGNFPGRFSGRQFSNSRSEMNVSTLELGDSALYLCASSPWTGSGNTIYFGEGSWLTVV.